This T cell receptor beta chain was documented in a study of blood T cell repertoires in COVID-19. Profiling relied on immunoSEQ multiplex PCR, and the TCRdb table lists in-frame clones only, not all of them. This table holds about 260,000 clones, over 75% found once. CDR1 SQVTM and CDR2 ANQGSEA come from the germline V gene. V was clipped by 6 bases and J by 3 bases, with 7 bases between them. This CDR3 contains 11 residues. Recovered status in Cohort 3 required two negative PCRs, clearance, or symptom resolution. This TCR was sampled from a woman younger than 30 who had recovered from COVID-19. The sequencing sample was made of PBMCs or T cells enriched from blood (not recorded which). V gene TRBV29-1 combines with J gene TRBJ2-3; D uncertain. The CDR3 loop is CSVSLTDTQYF. CDR3 nucleotides: TGCAGCGTCTCGTTAACAGATACGCAGTATTTT.